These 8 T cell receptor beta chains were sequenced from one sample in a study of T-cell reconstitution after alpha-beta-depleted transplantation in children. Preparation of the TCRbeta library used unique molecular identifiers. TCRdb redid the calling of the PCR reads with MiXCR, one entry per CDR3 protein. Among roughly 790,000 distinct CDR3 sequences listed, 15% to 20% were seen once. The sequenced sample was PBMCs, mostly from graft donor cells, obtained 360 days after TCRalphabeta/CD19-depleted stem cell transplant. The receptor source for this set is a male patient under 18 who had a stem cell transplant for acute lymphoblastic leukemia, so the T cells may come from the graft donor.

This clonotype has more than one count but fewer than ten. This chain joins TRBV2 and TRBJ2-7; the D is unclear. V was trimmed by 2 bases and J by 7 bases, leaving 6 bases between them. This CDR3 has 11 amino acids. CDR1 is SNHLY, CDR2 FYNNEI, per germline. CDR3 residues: CASSERREQYF. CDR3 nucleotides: TGTGCCAGCAGTGAAAGGCGGGAGCAGTACTTC.

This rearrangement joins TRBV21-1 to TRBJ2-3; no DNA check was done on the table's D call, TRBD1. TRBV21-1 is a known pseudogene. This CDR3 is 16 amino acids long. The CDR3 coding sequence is TGTGCCAGCATGAGGGGGTCGGACAGGGTTGGAGATACGCAGTATTTT. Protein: CASMRGSDRVGDTQYF.

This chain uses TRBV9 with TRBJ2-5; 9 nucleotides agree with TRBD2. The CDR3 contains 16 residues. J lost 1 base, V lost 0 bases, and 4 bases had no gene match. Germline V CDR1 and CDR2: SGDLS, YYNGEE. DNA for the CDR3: TGTGCCAGCAGCGTAGGTCCTAGCGGGATCCAAGAGACCCAGTACTTC. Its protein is CASSVGPSGIQETQYF.

The DNA of the CDR3 is TGCGCCAGCAGCTTTCAGACAGTGGGGGGCTACGAGCAGTACTTC. Residues: CASSFQTVGGYEQYF. The J gene is TRBJ2-7, the V gene TRBV5-1; TRBD2 might be the D (6 bases). The CDR3 contains 15 residues. V lost 2 bases and J lost 3, with 15 bases in between. Germline loops: CDR1 SGHRS, CDR2 YFSETQ.

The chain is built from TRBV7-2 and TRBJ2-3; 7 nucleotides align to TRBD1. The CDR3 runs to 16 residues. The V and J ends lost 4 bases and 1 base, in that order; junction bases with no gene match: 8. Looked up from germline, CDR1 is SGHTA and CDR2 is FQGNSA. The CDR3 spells CASSSPHRGGTDTQYF. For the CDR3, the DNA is TGTGCCAGCAGCTCACCTCACAGGGGCGGCACAGATACGCAGTATTTT.

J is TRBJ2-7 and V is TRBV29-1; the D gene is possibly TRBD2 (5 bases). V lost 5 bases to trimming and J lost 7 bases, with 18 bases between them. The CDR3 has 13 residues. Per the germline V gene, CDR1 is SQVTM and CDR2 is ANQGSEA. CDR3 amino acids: CSVLPHRGGEQYF. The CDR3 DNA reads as TGCAGCGTTTTACCTCACCGGGGTGGGGAGCAGTACTTC.

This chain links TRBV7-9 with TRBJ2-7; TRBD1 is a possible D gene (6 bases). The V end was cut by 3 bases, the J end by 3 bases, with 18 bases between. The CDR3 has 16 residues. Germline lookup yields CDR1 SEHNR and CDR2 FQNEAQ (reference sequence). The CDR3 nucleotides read TGTGCCAGCAGCTTCAGCAACCGGGACATAAGCTACGAGCAGTACTTC. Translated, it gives CASSFSNRDISYEQYF.

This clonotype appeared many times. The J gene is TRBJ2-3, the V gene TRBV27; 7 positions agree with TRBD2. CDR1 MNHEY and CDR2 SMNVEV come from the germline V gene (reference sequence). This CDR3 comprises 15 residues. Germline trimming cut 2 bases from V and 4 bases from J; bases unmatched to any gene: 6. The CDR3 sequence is CASSLNAGVADTQYF. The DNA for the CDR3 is TGTGCCAGCAGTTTAAATGCGGGAGTTGCAGATACGCAGTATTTT.